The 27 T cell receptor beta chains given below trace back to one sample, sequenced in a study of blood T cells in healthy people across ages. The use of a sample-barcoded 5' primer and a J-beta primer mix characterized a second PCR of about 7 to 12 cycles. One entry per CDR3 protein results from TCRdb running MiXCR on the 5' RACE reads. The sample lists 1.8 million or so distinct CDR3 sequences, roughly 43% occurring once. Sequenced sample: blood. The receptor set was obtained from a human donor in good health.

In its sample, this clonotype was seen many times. CDR3 region: CASTPGQGSGEQYF. The CDR3 nucleotides are TGTGCCAGCACCCCGGGACAGGGATCGGGCGAGCAGTACTTC. This chain connects TRBV12-3 or TRBV12-4 to TRBJ2-7; TRBD1 aligns across 9 bases. V lost 7 bases, J lost 6 bases, and 10 bases stayed unmatched. The CDR3 sequence is 14 residues long.

For the CDR3, the DNA is TGCAGCGCCCAGGTCGTCGCCGGGGAGCTGTTTTTT. Translation: CSAQVVAGELFF. The chain uses TRBV29-1 and TRBJ2-2; D call uncertain. Between the trimmed V and J ends, which lost 7 bases and 6 bases, there was a span of 12 bases. The CDR3 has 12 residues. CDR1 SQVTM and CDR2 ANQGSEA come from the germline V gene.

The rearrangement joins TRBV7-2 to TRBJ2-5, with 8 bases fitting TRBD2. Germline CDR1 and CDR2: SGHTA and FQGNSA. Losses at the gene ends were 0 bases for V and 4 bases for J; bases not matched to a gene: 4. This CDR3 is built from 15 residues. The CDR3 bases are TGTGCCAGCAGCTTAGCGGGCGGGGGGAGAGAGACCCAGTACTTC. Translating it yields CASSLAGGGRETQYF.

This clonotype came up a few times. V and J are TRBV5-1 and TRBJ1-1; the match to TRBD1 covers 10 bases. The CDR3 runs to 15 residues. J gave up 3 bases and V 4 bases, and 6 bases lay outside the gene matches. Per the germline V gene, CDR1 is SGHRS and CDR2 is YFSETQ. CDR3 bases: TGCGCCAGCAGCATACGACAGGGGGCGGACACTGAAGCTTTCTTT. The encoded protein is CASSIRQGADTEAFF.

In DNA form, the CDR3 reads TGCAGTGCTTCACTGCCCGGGGGCACAGATACGCAGTATTTT. Protein: CSASLPGGTDTQYF. The V gene is TRBV20-1, the J gene TRBJ2-3; D perhaps matches TRBD2 (5 bases). Germline V gene sequence: CDR1 DFQATT, CDR2 SNEGSKA (reference sequence). The CDR3 length is 14 residues. Trimming left V 5 bases short and J 1 base short, with 13 bases between.

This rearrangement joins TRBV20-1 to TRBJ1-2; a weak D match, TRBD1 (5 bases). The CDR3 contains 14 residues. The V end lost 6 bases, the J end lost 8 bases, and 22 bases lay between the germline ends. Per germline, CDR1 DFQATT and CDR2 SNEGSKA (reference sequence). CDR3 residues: CSANWAGGAMGYTF. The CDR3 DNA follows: TGCAGTGCCAACTGGGCAGGAGGGGCTATGGGCTACACCTTC.

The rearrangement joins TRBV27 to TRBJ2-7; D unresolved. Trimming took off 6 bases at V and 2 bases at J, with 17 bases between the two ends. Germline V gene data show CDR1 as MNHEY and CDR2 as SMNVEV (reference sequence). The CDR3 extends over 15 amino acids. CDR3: CASSPFATQTYEQYF. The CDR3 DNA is TGTGCCAGCAGCCCCTTCGCCACACAGACCTACGAGCAGTACTTC.

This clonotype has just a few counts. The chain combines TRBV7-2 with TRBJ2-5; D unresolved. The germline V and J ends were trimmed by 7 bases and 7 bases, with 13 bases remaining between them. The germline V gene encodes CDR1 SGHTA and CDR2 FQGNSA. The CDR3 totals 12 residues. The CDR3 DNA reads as TGTGCCAGCACCGCCCCCCCGGGGACCCAGTACTTC. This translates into CASTAPPGTQYF.

The CDR3 here is CASSPGLSTTDTQYF. DNA for the CDR3: TGTGCCAGCAGTCCGGGACTGAGCACCACAGATACGCAGTATTTT. This chain joins TRBV6-2 or TRBV6-3 and TRBJ2-3; D possibly corresponds to TRBD2 (6 bases). Germline lookup yields CDR1 MNHEY and CDR2 SVGEGT. V gave up 5 bases and J gave up 2 bases, with 14 bases separating them. The CDR3 has 15 amino acids.

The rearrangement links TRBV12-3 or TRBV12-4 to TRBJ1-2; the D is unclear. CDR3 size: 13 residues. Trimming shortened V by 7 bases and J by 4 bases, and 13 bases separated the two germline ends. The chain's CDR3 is CASTSERFYGYTF. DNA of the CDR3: TGTGCCAGCACCTCTGAGCGCTTCTATGGCTACACCTTC.

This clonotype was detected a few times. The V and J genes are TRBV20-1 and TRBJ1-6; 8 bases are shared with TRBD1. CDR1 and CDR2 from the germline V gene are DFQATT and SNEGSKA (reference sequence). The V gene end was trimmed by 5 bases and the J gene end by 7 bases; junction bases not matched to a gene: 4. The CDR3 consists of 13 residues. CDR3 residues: CSARGQGNSPLHF. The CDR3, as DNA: TGCAGTGCTCGCGGACAGGGAAATTCACCCCTCCACTTT.

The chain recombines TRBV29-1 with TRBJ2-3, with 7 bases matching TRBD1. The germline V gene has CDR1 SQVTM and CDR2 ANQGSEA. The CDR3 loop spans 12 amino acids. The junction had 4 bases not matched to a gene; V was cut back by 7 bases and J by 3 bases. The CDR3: CSGEQGTDTQYF. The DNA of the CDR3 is TGCAGCGGAGAACAGGGGACAGATACGCAGTATTTT.

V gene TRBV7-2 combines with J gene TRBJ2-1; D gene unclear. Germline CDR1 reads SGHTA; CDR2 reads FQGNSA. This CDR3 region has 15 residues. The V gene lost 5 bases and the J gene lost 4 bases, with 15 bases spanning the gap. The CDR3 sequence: CASSIGPLLYNEQFF. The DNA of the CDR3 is TGTGCCAGCAGCATTGGTCCCCTGCTTTACAATGAGCAGTTCTTC.

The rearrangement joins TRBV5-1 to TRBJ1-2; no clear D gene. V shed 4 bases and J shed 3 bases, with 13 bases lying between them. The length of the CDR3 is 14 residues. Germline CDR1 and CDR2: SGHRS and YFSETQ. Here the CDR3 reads CASSTGRSDYGYTF. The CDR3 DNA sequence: TGCGCCAGCAGCACCGGACGGTCAGACTATGGCTACACCTTC.

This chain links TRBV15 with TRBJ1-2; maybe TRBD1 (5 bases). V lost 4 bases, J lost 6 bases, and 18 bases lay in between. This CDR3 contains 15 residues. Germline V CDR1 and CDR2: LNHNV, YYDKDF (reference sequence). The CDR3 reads CATSTSQPRGDGYTF. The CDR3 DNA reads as TGTGCCACCAGCACATCCCAACCTAGGGGTGATGGCTACACCTTC.

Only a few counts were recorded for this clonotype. The CDR3 spells CASSVPRVAGANVLTF. The CDR3 DNA is TGTGCCAGCAGCGTCCCAAGGGTAGCTGGGGCCAACGTCCTGACTTTC. The chain carries TRBV9 and TRBJ2-6, with D unresolved. V shed 2 bases and J shed 2 bases, with 11 bases lying between them. This CDR3 contains 16 residues. The germline V gene has CDR1 SGDLS and CDR2 YYNGEE. Full variable domain (missing parts from reference TRBV9 and TRBJ2-6): DSGVTQTPKHLITATGQRVTLRCSPRSGDLSVYWYQQSLDQGLQFLIQYYNGEERAKGNILERFSAQQFPDLHSELNLSSLELGDSALYFCASSVPRVAGANVLTFGAGSRLTVL.

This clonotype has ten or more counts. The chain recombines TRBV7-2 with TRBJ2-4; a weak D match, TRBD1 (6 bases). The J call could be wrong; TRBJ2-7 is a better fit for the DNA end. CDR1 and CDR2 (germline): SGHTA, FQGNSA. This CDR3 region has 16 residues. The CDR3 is CASSPPGALNSYEQYF. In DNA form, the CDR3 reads TGTGCCAGCAGCCCCCCAGGGGCCCTCAATTCATACGAGCAGTACTTC.

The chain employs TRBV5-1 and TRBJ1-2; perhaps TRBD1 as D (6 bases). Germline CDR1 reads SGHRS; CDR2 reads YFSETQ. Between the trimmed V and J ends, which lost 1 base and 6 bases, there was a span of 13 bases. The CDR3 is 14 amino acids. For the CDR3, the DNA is TGCGCCAGCAGCTTGTCGCAGGGGAAGGATGGCTACACCTTC. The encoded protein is CASSLSQGKDGYTF.

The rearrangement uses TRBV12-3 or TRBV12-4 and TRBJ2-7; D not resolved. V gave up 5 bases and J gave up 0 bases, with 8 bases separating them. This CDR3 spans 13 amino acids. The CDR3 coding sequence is TGTGCCAGCAGTAGACTTAACTCCTACGAGCAGTACTTC. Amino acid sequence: CASSRLNSYEQYF.

CDR3 coding DNA: TGTGCCAGCAGCTTAGTTGGCCTCGACTACTCCTACAATGAGCAGTTCTTC. Protein: CASSLVGLDYSYNEQFF. The chain has TRBV7-9 and TRBJ2-1, with a possible D match to TRBD2 (5 bases). The CDR3 runs to 17 residues. From germline, CDR1 is SEHNR and CDR2 FQNEAQ (reference sequence). V lost 1 base and J lost 0, with 13 bases in between. Combining the CDR3 with reference TRBV7-9 and TRBJ2-1 gives the whole variable domain DTGVSQNPRHKITKRGQNVTFRCDPISEHNRLYWYRQTLGQGPEFLTYFQNEAQLEKSRLLSDRFSAERPKGSFSTLEIQRTEQGDSAMYLCASSLVGLDYSYNEQFFGPGTRLTVL.

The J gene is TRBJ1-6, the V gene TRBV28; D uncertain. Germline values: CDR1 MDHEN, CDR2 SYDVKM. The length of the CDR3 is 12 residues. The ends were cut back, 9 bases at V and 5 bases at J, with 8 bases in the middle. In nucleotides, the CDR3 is TGTGCCAGTAGAACCAATAATTCACCCCTCCACTTT. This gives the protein CASRTNNSPLHF.

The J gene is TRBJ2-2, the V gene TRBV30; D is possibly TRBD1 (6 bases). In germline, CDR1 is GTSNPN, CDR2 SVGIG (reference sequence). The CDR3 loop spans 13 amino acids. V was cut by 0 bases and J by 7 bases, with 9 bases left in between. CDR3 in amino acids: CAWSVQGGGELFF. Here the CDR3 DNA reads TGTGCCTGGAGTGTACAGGGTGGCGGGGAGCTGTTTTTT.

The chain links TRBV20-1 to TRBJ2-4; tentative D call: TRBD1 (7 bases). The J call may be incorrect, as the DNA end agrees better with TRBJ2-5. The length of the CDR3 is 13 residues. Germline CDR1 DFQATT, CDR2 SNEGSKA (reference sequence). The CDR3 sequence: CSARAGGSKTQYF. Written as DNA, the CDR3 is TGCAGTGCTAGGGCAGGGGGGTCAAAGACCCAGTACTTC.

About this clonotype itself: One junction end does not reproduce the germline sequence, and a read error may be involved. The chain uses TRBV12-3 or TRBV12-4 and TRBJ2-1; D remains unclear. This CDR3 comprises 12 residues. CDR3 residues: CTSNIRGNEQFF. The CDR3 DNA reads TGTACCAGCAATATTAGAGGTAATGAGCAGTTCTTC.

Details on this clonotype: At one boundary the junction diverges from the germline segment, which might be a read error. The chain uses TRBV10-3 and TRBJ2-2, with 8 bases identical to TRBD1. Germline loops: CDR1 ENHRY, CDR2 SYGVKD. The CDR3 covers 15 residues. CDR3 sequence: CAIRPTGVDTGELFF. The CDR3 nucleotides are TGTGCTATCAGGCCGACAGGGGTGGACACCGGGGAGCTGTTTTTT.

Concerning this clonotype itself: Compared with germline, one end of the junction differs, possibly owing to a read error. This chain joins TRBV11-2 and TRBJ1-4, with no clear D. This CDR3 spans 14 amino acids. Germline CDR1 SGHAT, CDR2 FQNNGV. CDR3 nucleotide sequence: TGTGCCAACAGCCCCGCTGCAACTAATGAAAAGCTGTTTTTT. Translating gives CANSPAATNEKLFF.

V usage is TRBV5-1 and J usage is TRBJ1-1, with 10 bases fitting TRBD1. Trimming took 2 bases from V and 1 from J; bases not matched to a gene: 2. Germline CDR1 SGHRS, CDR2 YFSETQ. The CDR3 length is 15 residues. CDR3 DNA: TGCGCCAGCAGCTTAAGGACAGGGGGGAACACTGAAGCTTTCTTT. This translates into CASSLRTGGNTEAFF.